Shown below are 14 T cell receptor beta chains from a single sample sequenced in a study of beta chain features in type 1 diabetes. Isolated RNA was reverse transcribed in full, so expressed TCRB transcripts were sequenced. Using immunoSEQ multiplex PCR, the repertoire was profiled, and TCRdb retains in-frame clones only, with some absent. The table shows 450,000 to 600,000 clones, with roughly 30% occurring only once. Sequenced sample: naive CD4+ T cells from blood. These receptors came from a man younger than 30 in good health.

This clone appeared a few times. V usage is TRBV4-1 and J usage is TRBJ1-2, with 7 positions matching TRBD1. This CDR3 has 15 residues. CDR1 is MGHRA, CDR2 YSYEKL, per germline. The V and J ends lost 2 bases and 4 bases, in that order; junction bases with no gene match: 7. In DNA form, the CDR3 reads TGCGCCAGCAGCCAACCATCGACAGGGATCTATGGCTACACCTTC. It codes for CASSQPSTGIYGYTF.

The chain links TRBV4-2 to TRBJ2-7; D is possibly TRBD1 or TRBD2 (5 bases each). The CDR3 consists of 15 residues. Germline V lookup: CDR1 LGHNA, CDR2 YNFKEQ. V was pared by 5 bases and J by 2 bases, with 16 bases between. The CDR3 DNA reads as TGTGCCAGCAGCGACCTCCGGGACCGAACCTACGAGCAGTACTTC. It is translated as CASSDLRDRTYEQYF.

This chain connects TRBV25-1 to TRBJ2-3; the D call may be TRBD1 or TRBD2 (5 bases each). Germline values: CDR1 MGHDK, CDR2 SYGVNS. This CDR3 has 16 residues. The V gene lost 1 base and the J gene lost 2 bases, with 13 bases spanning the gap. In DNA, the CDR3 is TGTGCCAGCAGTGAATTGGGGGTTGTGGACACAGATACGCAGTATTTT. Translated: CASSELGVVDTDTQYF.

This chain uses TRBV5-4 with TRBJ2-2; D is possibly TRBD1 (5 bases). This CDR3 contains 15 residues. The germline gives CDR1 SGHNT, CDR2 YYREEE (reference sequence). With 2 bases removed from V and 2 bases from J, the gap between germline ends came to 10 bases. CDR3: CASSFGHFNTGELFF. In DNA form, the CDR3 reads TGTGCCAGCAGCTTCGGACATTTCAACACCGGGGAGCTGTTTTTT.

V is TRBV5-1 and J is TRBJ2-1, with a weak D call TRBD2 (6 bases). The CDR3 has 15 residues. Germline-derived CDR1 and CDR2 are SGHRS and YFSETQ. Between the trimmed V and J ends, which lost 4 bases and 3 bases, there was a span of 14 bases. This chain's CDR3 is CASSRDSQRYNEQFF. The CDR3 DNA reads as TGCGCCAGCAGCCGGGACTCTCAACGCTACAATGAGCAGTTCTTC.

This clone was seen a handful of times. The chain joins TRBV7-2 to TRBJ2-5, with 15 bases that match TRBD2. The germline V gene encodes CDR1 SGHTA and CDR2 FQGNSA. This CDR3 region has 16 residues. With V trimmed by 5 bases and J by 5 bases, 6 bases remained unmatched. The DNA for the CDR3 is TGTGCCAGCAGCCAGAAAGGACTAGCGGGAGGGGAGACCCAGTACTTC. Encoded protein: CASSQKGLAGGETQYF.

This clone appeared a few times. The V call is TRBV14, the J call TRBJ2-3; 7 nucleotides line up with TRBD1. Germline V lookup: CDR1 SGHDN, CDR2 FVKESK. The CDR3 spans 15 residues. V was clipped by 4 bases and J by 1 base; unmatched bases: 5. CDR3 nucleotides: TGTGCCAGCAGCCCATGGACAGGACGCACAGATACGCAGTATTTT. This gives the protein CASSPWTGRTDTQYF.

This clone turned up a few times. J is TRBJ2-6 and V is TRBV28; 7 nucleotides line up with TRBD1. The J segment lost 2 bases and the V segment lost 4 bases, leaving 5 bases of the junction unmatched. Germline V lookup: CDR1 MDHEN, CDR2 SYDVKM. The CDR3 is 16 amino acids. The CDR3 sequence is CASSSPGQAGANVLTF. DNA of the CDR3: TGTGCCAGCAGTTCCCCCGGACAGGCTGGGGCCAACGTCCTGACTTTC.

This clone was found a few times. The rearrangement joins TRBV5-1 to TRBJ1-1; TRBD1 matches at 8 bases. Germline lookup yields CDR1 SGHRS and CDR2 YFSETQ. The CDR3 totals 16 residues. The V segment lost 0 bases and the J segment 3 bases; nucleotides outside the gene matches: 7. The CDR3 loop is CASSLATGEWDTEAFF. Written as DNA, the CDR3 is TGCGCCAGCAGCTTGGCGACAGGGGAATGGGACACTGAAGCTTTCTTT.

This clone occurred a few times. The chain joins TRBV30 to TRBJ1-4, with no clear D. Germline loops: CDR1 GTSNPN, CDR2 SVGIG (reference sequence). The CDR3 extends over 14 amino acids. Trimming removed 0 bases from V and 7 bases from J, with 12 bases in between. The DNA for the CDR3 is TGTGCCTGGAGTGTAATCTCTTTAGGTGAAAAACTGTTTTTT. It encodes CAWSVISLGEKLFF. Together with reference TRBV30 and TRBJ1-4, the CDR3 gives the full variable domain: SQTIHQWPATLVQPVGSPLSLECTVEGTSNPNLYWYRQAAGRGLQLLFYSVGIGQISSEVPQNLSASRPQDRQFILSSKKLLLSDSGFYLCAWSVISLGEKLFFGSGTQLSVL.

The chain carries TRBV18 and TRBJ2-1; 7 bases align to TRBD2. CDR1 KGHSH and CDR2 LQKENI come from the germline V gene. J was trimmed by 6 bases and V by 6 bases; bases with no gene match: 14. The CDR3 loop spans 16 amino acids. The DNA for the CDR3 is TGTGCCAGCTCCCCCACCCGTGGCGGGAGTATCAATGAGCAGTTCTTC. Its translation is CASSPTRGGSINEQFF.

This clone turned up a few times. The V and J genes are TRBV30 and TRBJ1-4, with D possibly TRBD1 on 6 matching bases. This CDR3 has 16 amino acids. Germline CDR1 is GTSNPN and CDR2 is SVGIG (reference sequence). V lost 3 bases and J lost 2, with 16 bases in between. This CDR3 reads CAWSHRVSTTNEKLFF. The CDR3 DNA reads as TGTGCCTGGAGCCACAGGGTATCTACGACTAATGAAAAACTGTTTTTT.

This chain links TRBV15 with TRBJ2-7; D gene ambiguous. The CDR3 totals 19 residues. The V and J ends lost 0 bases and 5 bases respectively, with 26 bases between them. Germline loops: CDR1 LNHNV, CDR2 YYDKDF (reference sequence). Here the CDR3 DNA reads TGTGCCACCAGCAGAGATTTTGTGGGCCCGCTTCCCCTATTGCACGAGCAGTACTTC. This gives the protein CATSRDFVGPLPLLHEQYF.

This chain links TRBV9 with TRBJ1-2, with 7 nucleotides matching TRBD1. Trimming cost V 0 bases and J 4 bases; bases outside gene matches: 6. CDR1 is SGDLS, CDR2 YYNGEE, per germline. The CDR3 has 15 residues. The CDR3 sequence is CASSVDTGDGYGYTF. CDR3 bases: TGTGCCAGCAGCGTAGATACAGGGGACGGCTATGGCTACACCTTC.